The rows below give T cell receptor beta chains drawn from one sample of a study of T cells in Graves' hyperthyroidism and ophthalmopathy. MiXCR was run by TCRdb on the multiplex PCR reads, yielding one entry per CDR3 protein. The table has over 400,000 distinct CDR3 sequences, around a fifth seen once; the top ten hold about 53%. Sequencing used blood. The origin of the receptors is a woman between 65 and 79 years old with Graves' ophthalmopathy. Both conserved end residues are part of each CDR3. A D gene is named only where the DNA matches it firmly.

d_gene	j_gene	v_gene	CDR3aa
.	TRBJ1-2	TRBV30	CAWERRSTGYTF
TRBD1	TRBJ1-2	TRBV27	CASTPRRDRGDPNYGYTF
.	TRBJ2-1	TRBV15	CATSSRGLRGDNEQFF
.	TRBJ1-5	TRBV6-1	CASSDLRNNQPQHF
.	TRBJ2-7	TRBV7-2	CASSFTGNSYEQYF
.	TRBJ2-3	TRBV20-1	CSASGDSASTDTQYF
TRBD2	TRBJ2-7	TRBV7-8	CASSREAAGAYEQYF
TRBD1	TRBJ1-2	TRBV7-8	CASSLDRGVLVNGYTF
TRBD1	TRBJ2-2	TRBV12-3/TRBV12-4	CASRSGQHTGELFF
.	TRBJ1-4	TRBV2	CASREDSFNEKLFF
.	TRBJ1-1	TRBV6-5	CASGKALNTEAFF
.	TRBJ2-7	TRBV29-1	CSVEGGVSSYEQYF
.	TRBJ1-3	TRBV28	CASSSPTSQYF
.	TRBJ1-1	TRBV12-3/TRBV12-4	CASTRPGTENTEAFF
.	TRBJ1-1	TRBV20-1	CSASTPNTEAFF
.	TRBJ1-5	TRBV6-1	CASGQVDINQPQHF
.	TRBJ2-1	TRBV6-1	CASSEVVFGYNEQFF
.	TRBJ1-5	TRBV3-1	CASSQFGAGNQPQHF
TRBD1	TRBJ1-1	TRBV6-1	CASRVGQTNTEAFF
.	TRBJ2-1	TRBV5-6	CASSLDAGSSYNEQFF
TRBD2	TRBJ2-7	TRBV28	CAIHSTSGPYEQYF
.	TRBJ2-7	TRBV7-2	CASSSYTAYEQYF
.	TRBJ1-2	TRBV6-2/TRBV6-3	CASSYREGPYGYTF
.	TRBJ2-7	TRBV27	CASSTSTGTYVYEQYF
.	TRBJ2-6	TRBV6-2/TRBV6-3	CASSYSNGANVLTF
.	TRBJ2-2	TRBV12-3/TRBV12-4	CASSLSSGNTGELFF
.	TRBJ1-5	TRBV7-2	CASRYAGANNQPQHF
TRBD1	TRBJ1-2	TRBV27	CASRSRRDSLGYGYTF
.	TRBJ2-7	TRBV11-1	CASSLEQSSYEQYF
TRBD1	TRBJ1-2	TRBV9	CASSRLGQGNYGYTF
.	TRBJ1-2	TRBV2	CASSVLGRGGYTF
.	TRBJ2-7	TRBV6-2/TRBV6-3	CASSYPISYEQYF
TRBD2	TRBJ2-1	TRBV7-9	CASSSRTSGDFRGIRGEQFF
TRBD1	TRBJ2-5	TRBV3-1	CASSQGQGKGGGETQYF
TRBD2	TRBJ2-7	TRBV29-1	CSVELSGASSYEQYF
TRBD1	TRBJ2-2	TRBV12-3/TRBV12-4	CASNPGQGTGELFF
TRBD1	TRBJ1-2	TRBV9	CASSVSPGTEYGYTF
.	TRBJ1-6	TRBV6-2/TRBV6-3	CASFEGVNSPLHF
.	TRBJ1-2	TRBV12-5	CASGSDRLAGYTF
TRBD1	TRBJ1-3	TRBV11-2	CASSHRQGLSTVPGNTIYF
.	TRBJ1-1	TRBV5-6	CASSFTANTEAFF
.	TRBJ2-7	TRBV20-1	CSANSMGASGLYEQYF